Below are 26 T cell receptor beta chains sequenced from a single sample in a study of T cells in localized non-small cell lung cancer. The table came from immunoSEQ multiplex PCR; TCRdb's copy has only in-frame clones and leaves some out. The sample lists over 55,000 clones; around 90% were seen once. The sequencing here drew on peripheral blood, taken before any cancer treatment. The source is a woman aged 35 to 69 with stage I lung adenocarcinoma.

The V call is TRBV5-6, the J call TRBJ2-1, with TRBD1 identical over 11 bases. CDR1 is SGHDT, CDR2 YYEEEE, per germline. J was trimmed by 7 bases and V by 3 bases; bases with no gene match: 9. The CDR3 runs to 16 residues. The CDR3 DNA sequence: TGTGCCAGCAGCTACGCGGACAGGGGGCTGAGGAATGAGCAGTTCTTC. Protein product: CASSYADRGLRNEQFF. The full variable domain, with the rest looked up from reference TRBV5-6 and TRBJ2-1, is DAGVTQSPTHLIKTRGQQVTLRCSPKSGHDTVSWYQQALGQGPQFIFQYYEEEERQRGNFPDRFSGHQFPNYSSELNVNALLLGDSALYLCASSYADRGLRNEQFFGPGTRLTVL.

The V gene is TRBV19, the J gene TRBJ2-1; 11 bases fit TRBD1. Per the germline V gene, CDR1 is LNHDA and CDR2 is SQIVND (reference sequence). The junction had 10 bases not matched to a gene; V was cut back by 4 bases and J by 8 bases. This CDR3 is 16 amino acids long. CDR3 sequence reads: CASSTLRDRGSYEQFF. The CDR3 nucleotides read TGTGCCAGTAGTACGCTCCGGGACAGGGGGTCCTATGAGCAGTTCTTC.

The chain joins TRBV27 to TRBJ2-7, with TRBD1 identical over 8 bases. Per germline, CDR1 MNHEY and CDR2 SMNVEV (reference sequence). V was pared by 5 bases and J by 2 bases, with 11 bases of the junction left unmatched. The CDR3 loop spans 16 amino acids. This CDR3 is CASSPSPGRGPYEQYF. CDR3 in DNA: TGTGCCAGCAGTCCATCCCCTGGCAGGGGGCCCTACGAGCAGTACTTC.

The V and J genes are TRBV6-1 and TRBJ2-7; maybe TRBD1 (5 bases). The CDR3 length is 13 residues. Germline values: CDR1 MNHNS, CDR2 SASEGT. V was clipped by 7 bases and J by 1 base, with 11 bases between them. The CDR3 spells CASIKDKSYEQYF. The CDR3 nucleotides read TGTGCCAGCATAAAGGACAAGTCCTACGAGCAGTACTTC.

The CDR3 bases are TGTGCCAGCAGTTACCAGGGGGAGCATGGCTACACCTTC. Its translation: CASSYQGEHGYTF. This chain links TRBV6-6 with TRBJ1-2, with 7 bases aligning to TRBD1. Germline CDR1 MNHNY, CDR2 SVGAGI (reference sequence). The CDR3 totals 13 residues. J was trimmed by 6 bases and V by 2 bases; bases with no gene match: 3.

The V gene is TRBV19, the J gene TRBJ1-5, with a possible D match to TRBD1 (6 bases). The CDR3 contains 15 residues. Per the germline V gene, CDR1 is LNHDA and CDR2 is SQIVND (reference sequence). V lost 5 bases and J 7 bases, leaving 18 bases between the germline ends. The CDR3 DNA follows: TGTGCCAGTAGTGTCACGCACAGGGATGGCCAGCCCCAGCATTTT. This gives the protein CASSVTHRDGQPQHF.

V and J are TRBV18 and TRBJ2-5, with D unclear. Germline V gene sequence: CDR1 KGHSH, CDR2 LQKENI. The V and J ends lost 5 bases and 2 bases respectively, with 9 bases between them. The CDR3 runs 13 residues. For the CDR3, the DNA is TGTGCCAGCTCAAGTGGGGATCAAGAGACCCAGTACTTC. Its protein is CASSSGDQETQYF.

CDR3 loop: CASSFRLAGSTDTQYF. CDR3 DNA sequence: TGTGCCAGCAGCTTCCGACTAGCGGGGAGCACAGATACGCAGTATTTT. V usage is TRBV7-9 and J usage is TRBJ2-3; 11 bases agree with TRBD2. V was pared by 3 bases and J by 0 bases, with 2 bases of the junction left unmatched. The CDR3 has 16 amino acids. Germline V CDR1 and CDR2: SEHNR, FQNEAQ (reference sequence).

This chain joins TRBV4-2 and TRBJ2-6; tentative D call: TRBD1 (7 bases). CDR3 length: 17 amino acids. CDR1 LGHNA and CDR2 YNFKEQ come from the germline V gene. Trimming took off 2 bases at V and 2 bases at J, with 13 bases between the two ends. In nucleotides, the CDR3 is TGTGCCAGCAGCCAACGCGGGACAGTCACTGGGGCCAACGTCCTGACTTTC. It specifies CASSQRGTVTGANVLTF.

V is TRBV7-6 and J is TRBJ1-1; the D gene is possibly TRBD1 (5 bases). The CDR3 is 16 amino acids. CDR1 is SGHVS, CDR2 FNYEAQ, per germline. Trimming removed 6 bases at V and 1 base at J, with 18 bases between. As DNA, the CDR3 is TGTGCCAGCAGGGGGGACCCAGGATCCCCGAACACTGAAGCTTTCTTT. This translates into CASRGDPGSPNTEAFF.

The rearrangement uses TRBV5-6 and TRBJ2-1, with 8 nucleotides matching TRBD2. V lost 5 bases and J lost 4; bases outside the gene matches: 8. Germline values: CDR1 SGHDT, CDR2 YYEEEE. The CDR3 totals 15 residues. The CDR3 DNA sequence: TGTGCCAGCAGAAGGGAGCGGGGGATTTACAATGAGCAGTTCTTC. This codes for CASRRERGIYNEQFF.

The rearrangement links TRBV4-3 to TRBJ2-1; D is perhaps TRBD2 (6 bases). CDR3 length equals 17 residues. Germline CDR1 LGHNA, CDR2 YSLEER. The ends were cut back, 0 bases at V and 6 bases at J, with 18 bases in the middle. The CDR3 is CASSQDWRVRASNEQFF. CDR3 nucleotide sequence: TGCGCCAGCAGCCAAGATTGGAGGGTGCGGGCAAGCAATGAGCAGTTCTTC.

This rearrangement joins TRBV10-3 to TRBJ1-5; D unresolved. Trimming pared 4 bases from V and 4 bases from J, leaving 5 bases between. CDR1 is ENHRY, CDR2 SYGVKD, per germline. The length of the CDR3 is 12 residues. The DNA for the CDR3 is TGTGCCATCAGTGTCGGGAATCAGCCCCAGCATTTT. Protein sequence: CAISVGNQPQHF.

The rearrangement joins TRBV19 to TRBJ2-7; 10 bases line up with TRBD1. The V segment lost 5 bases and the J segment 3 bases; nucleotides outside the gene matches: 7. Germline CDR1 is LNHDA and CDR2 is SQIVND (reference sequence). The CDR3 sequence is 15 residues long. The CDR3 sequence is CASSLLGTGDYEQYF. CDR3 nucleotides: TGTGCCAGTAGTCTCCTCGGGACAGGGGACTACGAGCAGTACTTC.

As regards this clone: The DNA is omitted, as the CDR3 cannot be located on it reliably, and the CDR3 follows TCRdb's listing. Here the CDR3 reads CASSSTLGQGYTEAFF. The chain recombines TRBV28 with TRBJ1-1; no check of the table's D call, TRBD1, against the DNA was made. The V gene's germline CDR1 is MDHEN and CDR2 SYDVKM. Counting both end residues, the CDR3 totals 16 amino acids.

V is TRBV5-1 and J is TRBJ1-3; D call uncertain. Between the trimmed V and J ends, which lost 2 bases and 4 bases, there was a span of 10 bases. CDR1 and CDR2 from the germline V gene are SGHRS and YFSETQ. The CDR3 is made up of 14 amino acids. CDR3 coding DNA: TGCGCCAGCAGCTTCTCAGGAGACGGAAACACCATATATTTT. Translating it yields CASSFSGDGNTIYF.

The chain employs TRBV28 and TRBJ2-3; D is uncertain. The length of the CDR3 is 12 residues. The germline V gene has CDR1 MDHEN and CDR2 SYDVKM. V lost 4 bases and J lost 6, with 8 bases in between. CDR3 region: CASSSSPDTQYF. The DNA for the CDR3 is TGTGCCAGCAGTTCCTCGCCGGATACGCAGTATTTT.

V and J are TRBV19 and TRBJ1-3; no clear D. The CDR3 sequence is 13 residues long. Germline V CDR1 and CDR2: LNHDA, SQIVND (reference sequence). V dropped 4 bases and J dropped 4 bases, with 8 bases sitting between them. Here the CDR3 reads CASSTGSGNTIYF. The CDR3 DNA is TGTGCCAGTAGTACGGGGTCCGGAAACACCATATATTTT.

V and J are TRBV7-3 and TRBJ1-1, with 8 positions matching TRBD1. Germline loops: CDR1 SGHTA, CDR2 FQGTGA. The V gene end was trimmed by 5 bases and the J gene end by 6 bases; junction bases not matched to a gene: 14. The CDR3 runs 16 residues. The CDR3 bases are TGTGCCAGCAGCCCCACCTCGGTTCAGGGGGCTTCTGAAGCTTTCTTT. Residues: CASSPTSVQGASEAFF.

The rearrangement uses TRBV5-1 and TRBJ2-3; D is possibly TRBD1 or TRBD2 (6 bases each). Trimming shortened V by 1 base and J by 0 bases, and 15 bases separated the two germline ends. The length of the CDR3 is 17 residues. Germline loops: CDR1 SGHRS, CDR2 YFSETQ. As DNA, the CDR3 is TGCGCCAGCAGCTTGTATTCCGGGGGCTTTAGCACAGATACGCAGTATTTT. Translated: CASSLYSGGFSTDTQYF.

The CDR3 region is CASSREDNNQPQHF. CDR3 DNA sequence: TGTGCCAGCAGTAGGGAGGACAACAATCAGCCCCAGCATTTT. This chain connects TRBV6-5 to TRBJ1-5; D perhaps matches TRBD1 (5 bases). V lost 5 bases and J 3 bases, leaving 11 bases between the germline ends. This CDR3 is 14 amino acids long. CDR1 is MNHEY and CDR2 is SVGAGI in the germline V gene.

V is TRBV6-5 and J is TRBJ1-1; D gene ambiguous. Germline loops: CDR1 MNHEY, CDR2 SVGAGI. The CDR3 sequence is 11 residues long. The V end was cut by 6 bases, the J end by 3 bases, with 5 bases between. CDR3 DNA: TGTGCCAGCAGCCGCGACACTGAAGCTTTCTTT. Amino acids: CASSRDTEAFF.

This clone was observed once. The chain combines TRBV2 with TRBJ2-2; 10 nucleotides agree with TRBD1. CDR3 length: 16 amino acids. Trimming cost V 5 bases and J 6 bases; bases outside gene matches: 9. Germline CDR1 reads SNHLY; CDR2 reads FYNNEI. Here the CDR3 DNA reads TGTGCCAGCAGTCCAACCGGGACAGGGGTTCCCGGGGAGCTGTTTTTT. It translates to CASSPTGTGVPGELFF.

This chain links TRBV4-3 with TRBJ2-1; 9 bases align to TRBD1. Per the germline V gene, CDR1 is LGHNA and CDR2 is YSLEER. V shed 3 bases and J 5 bases; nucleotides not matched to a gene: 11. The CDR3 runs 17 residues. CDR3 DNA sequence: TGCGCCAGCAGCCAGGCTGGACAGGGGAGGGGAAACAATGAGCAGTTCTTC. Amino acids: CASSQAGQGRGNNEQFF.

This clone showed up just a few times. The genes are TRBV19 and TRBJ2-1; 9 bases are a match to TRBD1. CDR1 and CDR2 (germline): LNHDA, SQIVND (reference sequence). The trim removed 7 bases at V and 5 bases at J, leaving 9 bases unmatched. CDR3 length: 15 residues. The DNA of the CDR3 is TGTGCCAGTACTTCATCGGGACAGGGTAACAATGAGCAGTTCTTC. Protein product: CASTSSGQGNNEQFF.

The V and J genes are TRBV25-1 and TRBJ1-2; 12 bases line up with TRBD1. The J segment lost 2 bases and the V segment lost 1 base, leaving 8 bases of the junction unmatched. Germline V gene data show CDR1 as MGHDK and CDR2 as SYGVNS. CDR3 length: 18 residues. The CDR3 loop is CASSESPGQGASNYGYTF. CDR3 nucleotide sequence: TGTGCCAGCAGTGAATCACCGGGACAGGGGGCTTCGAACTATGGCTACACCTTC.